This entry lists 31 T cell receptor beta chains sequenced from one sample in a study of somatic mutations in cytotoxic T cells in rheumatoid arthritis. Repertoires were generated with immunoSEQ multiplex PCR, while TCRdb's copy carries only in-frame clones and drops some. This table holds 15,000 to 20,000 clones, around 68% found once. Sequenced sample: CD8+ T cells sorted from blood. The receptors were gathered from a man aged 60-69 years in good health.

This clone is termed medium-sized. The CDR3 DNA follows: TGTGCCAGCAGCTTAAGGGGTTATTCACCCCTCCACTTT. Amino acids: CASSLRGYSPLHF. The chain is built from TRBV11-2 and TRBJ1-6; D might be TRBD1 (5 bases). The germline V and J ends were trimmed by 2 bases and 8 bases, with 7 bases remaining between them. The CDR3 length is 13 residues. Germline values: CDR1 SGHAT, CDR2 FQNNGV.

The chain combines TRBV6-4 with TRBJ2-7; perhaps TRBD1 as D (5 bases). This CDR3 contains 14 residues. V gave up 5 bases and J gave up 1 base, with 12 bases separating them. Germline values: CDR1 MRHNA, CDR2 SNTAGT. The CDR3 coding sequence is TGTGCCAGCAGTCGCAGGGATTTTTCCTACGAGCAGTACTTC. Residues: CASSRRDFSYEQYF.

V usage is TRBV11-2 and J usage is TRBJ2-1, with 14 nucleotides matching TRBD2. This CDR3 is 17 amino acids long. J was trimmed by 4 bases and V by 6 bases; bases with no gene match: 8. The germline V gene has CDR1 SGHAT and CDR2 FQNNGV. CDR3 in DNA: TGTGCCAGCAGTCCCGGGACTAGCGGGAGTAGGTACAATGAGCAGTTCTTC. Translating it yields CASSPGTSGSRYNEQFF.

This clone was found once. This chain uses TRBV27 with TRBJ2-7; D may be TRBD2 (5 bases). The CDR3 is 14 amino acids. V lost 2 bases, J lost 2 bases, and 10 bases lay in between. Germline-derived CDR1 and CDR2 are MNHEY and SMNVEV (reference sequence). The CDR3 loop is CASSLNGRAYEQYF. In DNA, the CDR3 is TGTGCCAGCAGTTTAAATGGGCGGGCCTACGAGCAGTACTTC.

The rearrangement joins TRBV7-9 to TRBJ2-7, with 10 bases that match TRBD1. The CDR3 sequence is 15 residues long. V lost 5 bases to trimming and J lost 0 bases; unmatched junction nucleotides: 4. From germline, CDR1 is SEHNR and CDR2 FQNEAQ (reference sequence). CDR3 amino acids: CASSADRGLSYEQYF. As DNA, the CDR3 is TGTGCCAGCAGCGCCGACAGGGGGCTCTCCTACGAGCAGTACTTC.

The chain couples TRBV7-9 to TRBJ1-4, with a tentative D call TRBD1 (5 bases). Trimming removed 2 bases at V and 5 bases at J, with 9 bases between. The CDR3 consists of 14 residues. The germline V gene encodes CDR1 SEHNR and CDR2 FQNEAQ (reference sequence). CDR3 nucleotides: TGTGCCAGCAGCTTAACAGGACGGAATGAAAAACTGTTTTTT. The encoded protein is CASSLTGRNEKLFF.

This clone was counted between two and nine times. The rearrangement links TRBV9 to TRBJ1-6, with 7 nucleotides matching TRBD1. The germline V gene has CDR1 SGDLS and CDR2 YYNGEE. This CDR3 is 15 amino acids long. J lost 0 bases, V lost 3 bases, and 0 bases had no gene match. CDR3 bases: TGTGCCAGCAGCGGGGACAGCTCCTATAATTCACCCCTCCACTTT. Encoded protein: CASSGDSSYNSPLHF.

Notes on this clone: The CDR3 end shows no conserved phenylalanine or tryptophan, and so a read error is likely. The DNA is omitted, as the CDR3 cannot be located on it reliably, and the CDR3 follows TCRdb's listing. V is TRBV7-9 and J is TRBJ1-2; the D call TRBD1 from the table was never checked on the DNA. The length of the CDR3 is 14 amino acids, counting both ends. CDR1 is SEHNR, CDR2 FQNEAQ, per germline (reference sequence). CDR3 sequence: CASSRVIAQGALVL.

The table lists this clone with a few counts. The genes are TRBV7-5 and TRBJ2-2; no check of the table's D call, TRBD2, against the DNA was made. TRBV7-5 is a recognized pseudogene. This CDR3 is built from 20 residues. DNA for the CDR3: TGTGCCAGAAGCCCGGGACGGGGACTAGCGGGAGACGGGCTCGCCGGGGAGCTGTTTTTT. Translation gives CARSPGRGLAGDGLAGELFF.

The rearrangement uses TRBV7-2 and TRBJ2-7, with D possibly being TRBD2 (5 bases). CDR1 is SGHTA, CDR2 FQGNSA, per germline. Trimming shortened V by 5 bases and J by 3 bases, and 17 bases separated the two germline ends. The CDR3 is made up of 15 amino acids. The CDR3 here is CASSRKLESGYEQYF. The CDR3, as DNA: TGTGCCAGCAGCCGAAAACTGGAAAGCGGCTACGAGCAGTACTTC.

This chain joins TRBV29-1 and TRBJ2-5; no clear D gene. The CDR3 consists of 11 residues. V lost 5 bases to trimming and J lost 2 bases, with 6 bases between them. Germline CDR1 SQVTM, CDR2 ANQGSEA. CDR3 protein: CSVQAQETQYF. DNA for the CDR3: TGCAGCGTTCAGGCTCAAGAGACCCAGTACTTC.

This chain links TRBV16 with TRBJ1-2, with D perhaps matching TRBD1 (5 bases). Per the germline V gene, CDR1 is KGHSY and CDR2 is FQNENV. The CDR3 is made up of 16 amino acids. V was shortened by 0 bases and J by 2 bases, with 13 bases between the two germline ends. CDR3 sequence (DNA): TGTGCCAGCAGCCAATCTTTAGTGACAGCGAACTATGGCTACACCTTC. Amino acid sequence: CASSQSLVTANYGYTF.

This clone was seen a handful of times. The CDR3 nucleotides read TGTGCCAGCAGCCACCATGGGACTAGCGGCTCCTACAATGAGCAGTTCTTC. This translates into CASSHHGTSGSYNEQFF. The chain couples TRBV9 to TRBJ2-1, with TRBD2 identical over 11 bases. The CDR3 runs 17 residues. Germline values: CDR1 SGDLS, CDR2 YYNGEE. With 4 bases clipped from V and 0 bases from J, the junction kept 6 bases outside the gene matches.

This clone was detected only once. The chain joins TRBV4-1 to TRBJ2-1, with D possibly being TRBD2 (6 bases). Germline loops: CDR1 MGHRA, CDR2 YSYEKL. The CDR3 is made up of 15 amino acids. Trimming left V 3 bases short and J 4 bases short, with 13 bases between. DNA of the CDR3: TGCGCCAGCAGCCACGCCGGGACTCTTTACAATGAGCAGTTCTTC. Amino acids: CASSHAGTLYNEQFF.

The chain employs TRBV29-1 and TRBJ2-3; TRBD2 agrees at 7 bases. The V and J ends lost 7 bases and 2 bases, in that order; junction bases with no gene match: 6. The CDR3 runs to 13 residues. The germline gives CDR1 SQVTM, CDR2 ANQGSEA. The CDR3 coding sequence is TGCAGCGGGCAGGGAGGGGACACAGATACGCAGTATTTT. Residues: CSGQGGDTDTQYF.

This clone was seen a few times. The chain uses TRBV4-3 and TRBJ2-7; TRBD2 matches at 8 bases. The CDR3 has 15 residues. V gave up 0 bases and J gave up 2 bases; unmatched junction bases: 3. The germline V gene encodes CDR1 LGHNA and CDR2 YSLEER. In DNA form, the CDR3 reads TGCGCCAGCAGCCAAGAGGGCGGGAGGACCTACGAGCAGTACTTC. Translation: CASSQEGGRTYEQYF.

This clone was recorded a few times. CDR3 in DNA: TGTGCCAGCAGCAGTCGCGGAAGCTATGGCTACACCTTC. Its translation: CASSSRGSYGYTF. The chain joins TRBV7-9 to TRBJ1-2; D call uncertain. This CDR3 has 13 residues. V lost 5 bases to trimming and J lost 4 bases, with 11 bases between them. Germline-derived CDR1 and CDR2 are SEHNR and FQNEAQ (reference sequence).

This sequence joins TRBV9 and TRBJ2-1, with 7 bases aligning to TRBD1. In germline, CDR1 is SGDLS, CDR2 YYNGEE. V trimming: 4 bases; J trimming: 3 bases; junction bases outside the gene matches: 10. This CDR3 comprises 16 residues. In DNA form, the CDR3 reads TGTGCCAGCAGCTCAAGGGACGCAGGGGGCTACAATGAGCAGTTCTTC. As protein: CASSSRDAGGYNEQFF.

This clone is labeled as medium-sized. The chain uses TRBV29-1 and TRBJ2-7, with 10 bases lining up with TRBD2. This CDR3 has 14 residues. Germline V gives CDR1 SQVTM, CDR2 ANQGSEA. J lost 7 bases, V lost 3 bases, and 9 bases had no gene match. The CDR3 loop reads CSVDGHSGGPEQYF. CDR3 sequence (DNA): TGCAGCGTTGACGGACATAGCGGGGGGCCGGAGCAGTACTTC.

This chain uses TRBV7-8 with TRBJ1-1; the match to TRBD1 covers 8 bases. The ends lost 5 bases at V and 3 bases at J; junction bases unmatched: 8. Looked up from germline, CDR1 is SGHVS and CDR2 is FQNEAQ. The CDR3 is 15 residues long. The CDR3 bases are TGTGCCAGCAGCATACGGACAGGGCTGCACACTGAAGCTTTCTTT. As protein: CASSIRTGLHTEAFF.

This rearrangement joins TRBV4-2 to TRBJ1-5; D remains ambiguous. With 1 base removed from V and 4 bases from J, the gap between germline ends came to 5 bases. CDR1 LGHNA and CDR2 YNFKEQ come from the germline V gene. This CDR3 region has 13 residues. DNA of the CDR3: TGTGCCAGCAGCCAAGCCGGGAATCAGCCCCAGCATTTT. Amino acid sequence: CASSQAGNQPQHF.

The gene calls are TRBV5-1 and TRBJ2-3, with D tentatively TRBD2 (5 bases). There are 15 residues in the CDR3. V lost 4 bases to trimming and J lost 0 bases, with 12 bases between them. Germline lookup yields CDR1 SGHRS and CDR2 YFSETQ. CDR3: CASSPHGVSTDTQYF. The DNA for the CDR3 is TGCGCCAGCAGCCCCCACGGGGTTAGCACAGATACGCAGTATTTT.

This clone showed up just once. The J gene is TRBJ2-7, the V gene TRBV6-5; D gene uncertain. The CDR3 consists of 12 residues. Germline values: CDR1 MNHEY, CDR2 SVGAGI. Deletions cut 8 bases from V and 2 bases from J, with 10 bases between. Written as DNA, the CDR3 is TGTGCCAGCGGCCACAGCCCCTACGAGCAGTACTTC. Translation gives CASGHSPYEQYF.

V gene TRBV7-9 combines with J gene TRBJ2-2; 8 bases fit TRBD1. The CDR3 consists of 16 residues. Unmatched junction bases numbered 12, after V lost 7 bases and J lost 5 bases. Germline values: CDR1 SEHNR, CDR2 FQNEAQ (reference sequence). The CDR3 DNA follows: TGTGCCAGCACCCGAGACCAGGGGGCGCAGACCGGGGAGCTGTTTTTT. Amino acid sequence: CASTRDQGAQTGELFF.

CDR3 protein: CASSLEGGVEQYF. CDR3 coding DNA: TGTGCCAGCAGCTTAGAGGGGGGTGTCGAGCAGTACTTC. The J gene is TRBJ2-7, the V gene TRBV11-2; a weak D match, TRBD2 (6 bases). CDR1 is SGHAT and CDR2 is FQNNGV in the germline V gene. V was shortened by 0 bases and J by 6 bases, with 9 bases between the two germline ends. The length of the CDR3 is 13 residues.

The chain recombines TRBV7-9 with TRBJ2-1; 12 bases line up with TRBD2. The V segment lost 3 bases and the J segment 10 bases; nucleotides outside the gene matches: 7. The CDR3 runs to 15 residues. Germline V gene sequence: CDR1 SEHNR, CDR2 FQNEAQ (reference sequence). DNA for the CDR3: TGTGCCAGCAGCTTCTGGACTAGCGGGGAGGAAGAGCAGTTCTTC. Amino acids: CASSFWTSGEEEQFF.

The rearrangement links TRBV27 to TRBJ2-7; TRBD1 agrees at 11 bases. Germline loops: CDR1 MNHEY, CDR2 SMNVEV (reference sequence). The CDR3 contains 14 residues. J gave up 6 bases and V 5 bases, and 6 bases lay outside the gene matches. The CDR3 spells CASSRWTGGLEQYF. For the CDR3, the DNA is TGTGCCAGCAGTCGCTGGACAGGGGGCCTCGAGCAGTACTTC.

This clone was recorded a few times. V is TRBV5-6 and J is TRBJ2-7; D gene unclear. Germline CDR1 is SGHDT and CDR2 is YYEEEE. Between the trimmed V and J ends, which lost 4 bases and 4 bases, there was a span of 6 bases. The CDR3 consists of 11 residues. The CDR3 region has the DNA TGTGCCAGCAGCGCGGCTTACGAGCAGTACTTC. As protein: CASSAAYEQYF.

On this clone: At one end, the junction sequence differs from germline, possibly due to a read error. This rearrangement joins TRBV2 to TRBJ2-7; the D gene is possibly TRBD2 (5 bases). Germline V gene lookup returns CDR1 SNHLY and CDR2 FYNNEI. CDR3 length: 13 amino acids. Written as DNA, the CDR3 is TGTGCCAGCGGTGAGCAGGAGGAATACGAGCAGTACTTC. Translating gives CASGEQEEYEQYF.

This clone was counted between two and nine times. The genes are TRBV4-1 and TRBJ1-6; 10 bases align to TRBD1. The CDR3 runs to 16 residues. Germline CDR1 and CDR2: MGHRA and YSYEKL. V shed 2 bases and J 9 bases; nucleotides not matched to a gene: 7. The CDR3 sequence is CASSQLTGGIGSPLHF. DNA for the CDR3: TGCGCCAGCAGCCAATTGACAGGGGGCATTGGTTCACCCCTCCACTTT.

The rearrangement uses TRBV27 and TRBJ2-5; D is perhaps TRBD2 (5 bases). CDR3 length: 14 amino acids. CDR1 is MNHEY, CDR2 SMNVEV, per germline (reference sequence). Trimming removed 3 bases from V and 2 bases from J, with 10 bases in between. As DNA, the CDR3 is TGTGCCAGCAGTTTCTATCGGGGACAAGAGACCCAGTACTTC. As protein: CASSFYRGQETQYF.